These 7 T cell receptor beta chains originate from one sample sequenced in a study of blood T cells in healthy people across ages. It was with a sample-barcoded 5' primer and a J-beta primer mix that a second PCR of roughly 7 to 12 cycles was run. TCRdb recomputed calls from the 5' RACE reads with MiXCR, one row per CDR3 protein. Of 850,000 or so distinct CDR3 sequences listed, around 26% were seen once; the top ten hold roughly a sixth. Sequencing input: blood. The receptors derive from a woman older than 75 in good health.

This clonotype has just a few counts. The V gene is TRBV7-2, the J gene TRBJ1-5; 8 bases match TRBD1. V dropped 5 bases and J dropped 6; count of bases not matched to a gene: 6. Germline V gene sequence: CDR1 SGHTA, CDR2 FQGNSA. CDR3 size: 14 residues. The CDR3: CASSHNRGAQPQHF. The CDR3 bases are TGTGCCAGCAGCCACAACAGGGGGGCTCAGCCCCAGCATTTT.

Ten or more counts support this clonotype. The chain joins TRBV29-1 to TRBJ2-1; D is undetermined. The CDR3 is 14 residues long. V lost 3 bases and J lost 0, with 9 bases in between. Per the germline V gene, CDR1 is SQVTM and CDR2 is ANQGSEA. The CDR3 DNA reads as TGCAGCGTTGAGCAGTGGAGCTCCTACAATGAGCAGTTCTTC. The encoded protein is CSVEQWSSYNEQFF.

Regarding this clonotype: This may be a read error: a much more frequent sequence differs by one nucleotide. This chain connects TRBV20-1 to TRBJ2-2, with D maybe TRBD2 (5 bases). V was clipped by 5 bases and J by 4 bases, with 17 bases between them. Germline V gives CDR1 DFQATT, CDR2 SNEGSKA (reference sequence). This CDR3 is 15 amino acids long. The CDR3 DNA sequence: TGCAGTGCTGACCGGGGAGCTGCGGTCACCGGGGAGCTGTTTTTT. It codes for CSADRGAAVTGELFF.

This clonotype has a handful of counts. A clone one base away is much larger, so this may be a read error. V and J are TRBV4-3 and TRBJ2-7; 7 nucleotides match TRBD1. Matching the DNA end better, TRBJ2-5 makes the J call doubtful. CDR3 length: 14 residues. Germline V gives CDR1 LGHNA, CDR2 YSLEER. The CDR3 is CAGSQHRGRETQYF. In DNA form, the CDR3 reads TGCGCCGGCAGCCAACACAGGGGTAGGGAGACCCAGTACTTC.

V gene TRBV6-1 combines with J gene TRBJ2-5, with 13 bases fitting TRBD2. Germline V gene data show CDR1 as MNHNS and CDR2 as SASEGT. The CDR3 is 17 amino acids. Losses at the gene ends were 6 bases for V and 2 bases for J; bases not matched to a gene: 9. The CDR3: CASRLLGLAGPQETQYF. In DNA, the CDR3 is TGTGCCAGCAGACTACTGGGACTAGCGGGACCACAAGAGACCCAGTACTTC.

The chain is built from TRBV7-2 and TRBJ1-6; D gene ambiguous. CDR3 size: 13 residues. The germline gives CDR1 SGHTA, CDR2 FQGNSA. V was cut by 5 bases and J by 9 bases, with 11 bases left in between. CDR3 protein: CASSVGVASPLHF. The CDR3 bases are TGTGCCAGCAGCGTTGGTGTGGCTTCACCCCTCCACTTT.

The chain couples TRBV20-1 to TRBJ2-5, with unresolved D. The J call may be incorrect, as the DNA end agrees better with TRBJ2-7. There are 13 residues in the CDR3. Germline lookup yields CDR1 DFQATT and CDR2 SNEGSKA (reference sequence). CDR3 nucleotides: TGCAGTGCTAGAGATCGCGACCGCGGCGAGCAGTACTTC. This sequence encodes CSARDRDRGEQYF.